Below are 14 T cell receptor beta chains sequenced from a single sample in a study of T cells in Graves' hyperthyroidism and ophthalmopathy. Authors of the study amplified TCR beta CDR3 regions from RNA transcripts. Initially, a first-round RT-PCR of the TCR CDR3 employed the HTBI primer set. TCRdb itself ran the multiplex PCR reads through MiXCR, one entry per CDR3 protein. The sample holds fewer than 650,000 distinct CDR3 sequences, approximately 15% seen once. Material: blood. These receptors were taken from a woman aged 40-49 years with Graves' ophthalmopathy.

This clonotype was seen a handful of times. The V call is TRBV19, the J call TRBJ2-7; weak D call: TRBD1 (6 bases). The V end was cut by 3 bases, the J end by 2 bases, with 14 bases between. This CDR3 comprises 15 residues. Germline-derived CDR1 and CDR2 are LNHDA and SQIVND (reference sequence). This chain's CDR3 is CASSIGQGNPYEQYF. The CDR3, as DNA: TGTGCCAGTAGTATCGGGCAGGGGAACCCCTACGAGCAGTACTTC. Supplemented by reference TRBV19 and TRBJ2-7, the full variable domain reads DGGITQSPKYLFRKEGQNVTLSCEQNLNHDAMYWYRQDPGQGLRLIYYSQIVNDFQKGDIAEGYSVSREKKESFPLTVTSAQKNPTAFYLCASSIGQGNPYEQYFGPGTRLTVT.

Ten or more counts support this clonotype. V and J are TRBV7-8 and TRBJ1-1, with D uncertain. Germline-derived CDR1 and CDR2 are SGHVS and FQNEAQ. Trimming left V 5 bases short and J 3 bases short, with 10 bases between. This CDR3 is built from 13 residues. This CDR3 is CASSANKDTEAFF. DNA of the CDR3: TGTGCCAGCAGCGCAAATAAGGACACTGAAGCTTTCTTT.

The sample holds many counts of this clonotype. V is TRBV7-3 and J is TRBJ1-6; no reliable D call. CDR3 length: 14 amino acids. The germline V gene encodes CDR1 SGHTA and CDR2 FQGTGA. The germline V and J ends were trimmed by 3 bases and 8 bases, with 11 bases remaining between them. CDR3 in DNA: TGTGCCAGCAGCTTGGATGGGATTGATTCACCCCTCCACTTT. Residues: CASSLDGIDSPLHF.

This clonotype was observed many times. The gene calls are TRBV6-5 and TRBJ1-2, with a possible D match to TRBD1 (6 bases). Germline CDR1 MNHEY, CDR2 SVGAGI. The CDR3 has 13 residues. V lost 6 bases, J lost 7 bases, and 15 bases lay in between. CDR3 protein: CASRIGQSGGYTF. CDR3 DNA: TGTGCCAGCAGGATAGGACAGAGTGGTGGCTACACCTTC.

The chain is built from TRBV3-1 and TRBJ1-1; D gene ambiguous. The CDR3 is 15 amino acids. The ends were cut back, 1 base at V and 1 base at J, with 10 bases in the middle. Per the germline V gene, CDR1 is LGHDT and CDR2 is YNNKEL (reference sequence). Here the CDR3 reads CASSQGGISNTEAFF. CDR3 bases: TGTGCCAGCAGCCAAGGCGGCATCTCGAACACTGAAGCTTTCTTT.

The chain employs TRBV6-2 or TRBV6-3 and TRBJ2-2; tentative D call: TRBD2 (5 bases). Germline V lookup: CDR1 MNHEY, CDR2 SVGEGT. Trimming left V 5 bases short and J 9 bases short, with 19 bases between. CDR3 length: 15 residues. For the CDR3, the DNA is TGTGCCAGCAGTATCTTAGAGCTGGAGGAGAGGGAGCTGTTTTTT. Its translation is CASSILELEERELFF.

This sequence joins TRBV6-2 or TRBV6-3 and TRBJ2-7; TRBD2 agrees at 14 bases. The trim removed 0 bases at V and 3 bases at J, leaving 10 bases unmatched. The CDR3 totals 19 residues. In germline, CDR1 is MNHEY, CDR2 SVGEGT. The CDR3 loop is CASSYSGGRTSGRIYEQYF. CDR3 nucleotide sequence: TGTGCCAGCAGTTACTCGGGAGGCAGGACTAGCGGGAGGATCTACGAGCAGTACTTC.

The chain has TRBV20-1 and TRBJ2-7; 7 bases match TRBD2. This CDR3 has 13 residues. Looked up from germline, CDR1 is DFQATT and CDR2 is SNEGSKA (reference sequence). Trimming took 6 bases from V and 4 from J; bases not matched to a gene: 9. CDR3 loop: CSAIGLESYEQYF. The CDR3 DNA sequence: TGCAGTGCAATCGGACTAGAGTCGTACGAGCAGTACTTC.

This clonotype was observed at least ten times. The V call is TRBV9, the J call TRBJ1-2; 10 bases match TRBD1. V gave up 3 bases and J gave up 4 bases; unmatched junction bases: 15. The CDR3 runs 18 residues. Germline assignment: CDR1 SGDLS and CDR2 YYNGEE. CDR3 sequence (DNA): TGTGCCAGCAGCGCTCTGGGGACAGGGGAACGCGAAGGCTATGGCTACACCTTC. Translated: CASSALGTGEREGYGYTF.

This clonotype was detected many times. The chain recombines TRBV7-2 with TRBJ1-5; weak D call: TRBD1 (6 bases). V lost 4 bases to trimming and J lost 7 bases, with 20 bases between them. The CDR3 is 16 residues long. Germline V gives CDR1 SGHTA, CDR2 FQGNSA. The DNA of the CDR3 is TGTGCCAGCAGCTCCGGGACGGGGGGCTTAAGACAGCCCCAGCATTTT. Protein sequence: CASSSGTGGLRQPQHF.

This chain uses TRBV7-3 with TRBJ1-1; D gene unclear. With 7 bases removed from V and 1 base from J, the gap between germline ends came to 13 bases. This CDR3 contains 14 residues. The germline gives CDR1 SGHTA, CDR2 FQGTGA. CDR3 DNA: TGTGCCAGCAATTCAGGCGCGGGGAACACTGAAGCTTTCTTT. It encodes CASNSGAGNTEAFF. The full variable domain, its missing parts supplied by reference TRBV7-3 and TRBJ1-1, is GAGVSQTPSNKVTEKGKYVELRCDPISGHTALYWYRQSLGQGPEFLIYFQGTGAADDSGLPNDRFFAVRPEGSVSTLKIQRTERGDSAVYLCASNSGAGNTEAFFGQGTRLTVV.

This clonotype was seen many times. The V call is TRBV27, the J call TRBJ2-5; TRBD1 matches 10 bases. The CDR3 spans 14 residues. Germline V gives CDR1 MNHEY, CDR2 SMNVEV (reference sequence). V lost 6 bases, J lost 4 bases, and 5 bases stayed unmatched. The CDR3 nucleotides are TGTGCCAGCAGAAGACAGGGGGCGGGAGAGACCCAGTACTTC. The encoded protein is CASRRQGAGETQYF.

This clonotype was counted a few times. This chain connects TRBV7-2 to TRBJ1-1; perhaps TRBD1 as D (6 bases). The CDR3 loop spans 14 amino acids. The ends were cut back, 5 bases at V and 5 bases at J, with 15 bases in the middle. The germline V gene has CDR1 SGHTA and CDR2 FQGNSA. The CDR3 DNA reads TGTGCCAGCAGCGGGGGGGCGGACGAGACTGAAGCTTTCTTT. Translation: CASSGGADETEAFF.

There are many counts of this clonotype. The chain couples TRBV6-5 to TRBJ2-5; 7 bases map to TRBD1. The junction had 14 bases not matched to a gene; V was cut back by 6 bases and J by 1 base. This CDR3 is 17 amino acids long. CDR1 is MNHEY and CDR2 is SVGAGI in the germline V gene. The chain's CDR3 is CASSQRGHRGAQETQYF. The CDR3 DNA follows: TGTGCCAGCAGCCAACGAGGGCACAGGGGTGCCCAAGAGACCCAGTACTTC.